Listed below are T cell receptor beta chains from one sample, sequenced in a study of control samples from healthy donors and cancer patients. TCRdb's copy holds only in-frame clones and misses some; the assay was immunoSEQ multiplex PCR. This table holds 100,000 or so clones, roughly four fifths found once. The sequenced material came from blood. These TCRs come from a woman aged 45-59 years in good health. The CDR3 runs from the conserved cysteine through the conserved F or W. A D gene is named only where the DNA matches it firmly. Size tells how often a clone was seen (once, few, many) or the class of an expanded clone, and some rows leave it out.

>NA|TRBV12-3/TRBV12-4|TRBJ1-1|NA
CASSFGSGGEAFF
TGTGCCAGCAGTTTCGGGTCGGGGGGTGAAGCTTTCTTT
>NA|TRBV4-3|TRBJ2-3|NA
CASSQERESTDTQYF
TGCGCCAGCAGCCAAGAGAGGGAAAGCACAGATACGCAGTATTTT
>NA|TRBV3-1/TRBV3-2|TRBJ2-4|TRBD1
CASSQEGGQTKNIQYF
TGTGCCAGCAGCCAAGAAGGGGGCCAAACCAAAAACATTCAGTACTTC
>NA|TRBV6-5|TRBJ1-2|NA
CASSYKGADYGYTF
TGTGCCAGCAGTTACAAGGGCGCGGACTATGGCTACACCTTC
>NA|TRBV5-4|TRBJ1-2|NA
CASSSAGTIPNYGYTF
TGTGCCAGCAGCTCGGCAGGGACCATTCCAAACTATGGCTACACCTTC
>NA|TRBV4-1|TRBJ2-6|NA
CASSQDEGTGANVLTF
TGCGCCAGCAGCCAAGATGAGGGTACTGGGGCCAACGTCCTGACTTTC
>NA|TRBV6-5|TRBJ1-1|NA
CASRRIYNTEAFF
TGTGCCAGCAGGAGGATTTACAACACTGAAGCTTTCTTT
>NA|TRBV6-2/TRBV6-3|TRBJ2-3|NA
CASSYLNGQVPPTDTQYF
TGTGCCAGCAGTTACTTGAATGGACAAGTCCCCCCCACAGATACGCAGTATTTT
>NA|TRBV25-1|TRBJ1-3|NA
CASPPGSGNTIYF
TGTGCCAGTCCCCCGGGCTCTGGAAACACCATATATTTT
>NA|TRBV11-2|TRBJ1-1|TRBD1
CASSSSDAGGTEAFF
TGTGCCAGCAGCTCCTCGGACGCAGGGGGAACTGAAGCTTTCTTT
>NA|TRBV6-1|TRBJ2-7|NA
CASSEPLGAYEQYF
TGTGCCAGCAGTGAACCCCTTGGAGCCTACGAGCAGTACTTC
>NA|TRBV20-1|TRBJ1-2|TRBD1
CSAQGAHGYTF
TGCAGTGCCCAGGGGGCGCATGGCTACACCTTC
>NA|TRBV6-2/TRBV6-3|TRBJ1-1|NA
CASSYLSEAFF
TGTGCCAGCAGTTACTTATCAGAAGCTTTCTTT
>NA|TRBV6-5|TRBJ1-5|NA
CASRGSNQPQHF
TGTGCCAGCAGAGGTAGCAATCAGCCCCAGCATTTT
>NA|TRBV11-2|TRBJ1-1|NA
CASSLDRQAGNTEAFF
TGTGCCAGCAGCTTAGATAGGCAGGCAGGGAACACTGAAGCTTTCTTT
>NA|TRBV11-2|TRBJ2-3|TRBD2
CASSLAGTSGGLDTQYF
TGTGCCAGCAGCTTAGCCGGGACTAGCGGGGGGCTAGATACGCAGTATTTT
>NA|TRBV28|TRBJ1-4|NA
CASSLRSGDEKLFF
TGTGCCAGCAGTTTAAGGTCAGGGGATGAAAAACTGTTTTTT
>NA|TRBV10-3|TRBJ2-7|TRBD1
CAISESVDRGEQYF
TGTGCCATCAGTGAGTCTGTGGACAGGGGGGAGCAGTACTTC
>NA|TRBV7-9|TRBJ2-1|TRBD1
CASSARDRESSRYNEQFF
TGTGCCAGCAGCGCGCGGGACAGGGAGTCTTCCCGCTACAATGAGCAGTTCTTC
>NA|TRBV19|TRBJ1-1|TRBD1
CASSIVYGQGKMNTEAFF
TGTGCCAGTAGTATAGTTTACGGACAGGGAAAAATGAACACTGAAGCTTTCTTT
>NA|TRBV7-2|TRBJ2-5|TRBD2
CASSLSTSGGVRRETQYF
TGTGCCAGCAGCTTATCAACCAGCGGGGGTGTGAGGCGCGAGACCCAGTACTTC
>NA|TRBV5-5|TRBJ1-5|NA
CASSYGHDISNQPQHF
TGTGCCAGCAGCTATGGACACGACATTAGCAATCAGCCCCAGCATTTT
>NA|TRBV5-5|TRBJ2-5|TRBD1
CASSNRQGQETQYF
TGTGCCAGCAGCAACAGACAGGGCCAAGAGACCCAGTACTTC
>few|TRBV7-2|TRBJ1-5|NA
CASSLAQVSSFGSNQPQHF
TGTGCCAGCAGCTTAGCGCAAGTCTCCAGTTTTGGTAGCAATCAGCCCCAGCATTTT
>NA|TRBV5-6|TRBJ2-5|TRBD2
CASSLGGRGQETQYF
TGTGCCAGCAGCTTGGGCGGGAGAGGCCAAGAGACCCAGTACTTC
>NA|TRBV28|TRBJ1-3|TRBD1
CASSFTGGGINTIYF
TGTGCCAGCAGTTTCACCGGAGGGGGCATCAACACCATATATTTT
>NA|TRBV12-5|TRBJ2-2|TRBD2
CASGLASGRSGELFF
TGTGCTAGTGGTTTAGCTAGCGGGAGGTCCGGGGAGCTGTTTTTT
>NA|TRBV7-9|TRBJ2-5|NA
CASSLGAGAGETQYF
TGTGCCAGCAGCTTAGGCGCGGGGGCGGGGGAGACCCAGTACTTC
>NA|TRBV4-3|TRBJ1-1|NA
CASSQVGDTEAFF
TGCGCCAGCAGCCAAGTGGGGGACACTGAAGCTTTCTTT
>NA|TRBV30|TRBJ1-6|NA
CAWYPRGRAYSPLHF
TGTGCCTGGTATCCCCGGGGGCGAGCCTATTCACCCCTCCACTTT
>few|TRBV11-3|TRBJ2-3|NA
CASSRRMGTDTQYF
TGTGCCAGCAGCCGACGTATGGGCACAGATACGCAGTATTTT
>many|TRBV6-2/TRBV6-3|TRBJ1-5|NA
CASSYWFKSQPQHF
TGTGCCAGCAGTTACTGGTTTAAGAGCCAGCCCCAGCATTTT
>few|TRBV3-1/TRBV3-2|TRBJ1-5|NA
CASSQAVNQPQHF
TGTGCCAGCAGCCAAGCAGTCAATCAGCCCCAGCATTTT
>NA|TRBV6-4|TRBJ2-7|NA
CASSDRQPEAYEQYF
TGTGCCAGCAGTGACCGACAACCAGAAGCCTACGAGCAGTACTTC
>NA|TRBV11-1|TRBJ1-6|TRBD1
CASSFRGNNSPLHF
TGTGCCAGCAGCTTCAGGGGGAATAATTCACCCCTCCACTTT
>NA|TRBV7-8|TRBJ2-5|TRBD2
CASSPRTSGGIETQYF
TGTGCCAGCAGCCCCAGGACTAGCGGGGGGATAGAGACCCAGTACTTC
>NA|TRBV27|TRBJ2-3|TRBD2
CASSLRSLSGGTDTQYF
TGTGCCAGCAGTTTACGGTCTTTGTCGGGAGGAACAGATACGCAGTATTTT
>NA|TRBV5-1|TRBJ1-4|NA
CASSLVGDLGDKLFF
TGCGCCAGCAGCTTGGTGGGGGATCTGGGGGACAAACTGTTTTTT
>NA|TRBV27|TRBJ2-3|TRBD2
CASSPHTGGAADTQYF
TGTGCCAGCAGTCCACACACCGGGGGGGCGGCAGATACGCAGTATTTT
>NA|TRBV4-3|TRBJ2-1|TRBD2
CASSQDRASGIGNEQFF
TGCGCCAGCAGCCAAGATCGGGCTAGCGGAATCGGGAATGAGCAGTTCTTC
>NA|TRBV10-2|TRBJ1-6|TRBD1
CASSESRTGNSPLHF
TGCGCCAGCAGTGAGTCGAGGACAGGGAATTCACCCCTCCACTTT
>NA|TRBV7-2|TRBJ2-3|NA
CASSPPSTRTDTQYF
TGTGCCAGCAGCCCCCCATCGACTCGCACAGATACGCAGTATTTT
>NA|TRBV4-1|TRBJ2-3|TRBD2
CASSTGLAGGDTQYF
TGCGCCAGCAGCACGGGACTAGCGGGGGGCGATACGCAGTATTTT
>NA|TRBV6-5|TRBJ2-3|NA
CASSMQGQDTQYF
TGTGCCAGCAGTATGCAGGGGCAGGATACGCAGTATTTT
>once|TRBV27|TRBJ2-3|TRBD1
CASRGDRTFTDTQYF
TGTGCCAGCAGGGGGGACAGAACTTTCACAGATACGCAGTATTTT
>NA|TRBV30|TRBJ1-1|NA
CAWSSQGNTEAFF
TGTGCCTGGAGTAGTCAGGGGAACACTGAAGCTTTCTTT
>NA|TRBV19|TRBJ2-5|TRBD2
CASRALAGGGETQYF
TGTGCCAGCAGAGCACTAGCGGGGGGTGGGGAGACCCAGTACTTC
>NA|TRBV10-3|TRBJ2-2|TRBD1
CAISGDRNTGELFF
TGTGCCATCAGTGGGGACAGGAACACCGGGGAGCTGTTTTTT